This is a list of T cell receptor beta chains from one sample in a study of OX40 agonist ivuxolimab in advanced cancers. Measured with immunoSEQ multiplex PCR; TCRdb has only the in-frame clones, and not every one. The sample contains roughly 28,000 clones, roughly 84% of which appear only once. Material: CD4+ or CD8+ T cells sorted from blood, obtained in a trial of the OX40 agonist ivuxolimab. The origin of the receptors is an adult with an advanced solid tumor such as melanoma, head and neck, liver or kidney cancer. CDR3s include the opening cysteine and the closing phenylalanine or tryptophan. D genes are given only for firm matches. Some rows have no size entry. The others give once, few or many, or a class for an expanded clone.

CASSGGSNEQFF TGTGCCAGCAGCGGGGGCTCGAATGAGCAGTTCTTC TRBJ2-1 TRBV9 - -
CASSFTNYNEQFF TGTGCCAGCAGCTTTACTAACTACAATGAGCAGTTCTTC TRBJ2-1 TRBV5-6 - -
CASSMVWGVWHEQYF TGTGCCAGTAGTATGGTCTGGGGTGTTTGGCACGAGCAGTACTTC TRBJ2-7 TRBV19 - -
CASSQEGAGSSYNEQFF TGCGCCAGCAGCCAAGAAGGGGCGGGTAGCTCCTACAATGAGCAGTTCTTC TRBJ2-1 TRBV4-1 - -
CVRSDRLAGYEQYF TGTGTCAGAAGCGACAGACTAGCGGGATACGAGCAGTACTTC TRBJ2-7 TRBV7-5 - -
CASSLRSAGWNEQFF TGTGCCAGTAGCCTTCGATCGGCAGGGTGGAATGAGCAGTTCTTC TRBJ2-1 TRBV19 - -
CATSRNRGFETQYF TGTGCCACCAGCAGGAACAGGGGGTTTGAGACCCAGTACTTC TRBJ2-5 TRBV15 TRBD1 -
CAISEGTGYEQYF TGTGCCATCAGTGAGGGGACAGGGTACGAGCAGTACTTC TRBJ2-7 TRBV10-3 TRBD1 few
CASSLEAGDTEAFF TGTGCCAGCAGCTTAGAGGCAGGGGACACTGAAGCTTTCTTT TRBJ1-1 TRBV11-2 - -
CASSPPGSLPEAFF TGTGCCAGCTCACCACCCGGGAGCCTCCCTGAAGCTTTCTTT TRBJ1-1 TRBV18 - -
CASSFTSPGLRTEQEGF TGTGCCAGCAGTTTTACGTCCCCGGGACTCCGTACCGAACAGGAGGGGTTT TRBJ2-3 TRBV28 - few
CASSQGNYGYTF TGTGCCAGTTCACAGGGTAACTATGGCTACACCTTC TRBJ1-2 TRBV6-5 - few
CASTPFAGSVNTEAFF TGTGCCAGTACCCCGTTTGCAGGGAGTGTGAACACTGAAGCTTTCTTT TRBJ1-1 TRBV19 - medium-sized
CSVEWSQGAGELFF TGCAGCGTTGAATGGAGCCAGGGGGCCGGGGAGCTGTTTTTT TRBJ2-2 TRBV29-1 TRBD1 -
CASSYWGQGMEGQFF TGTGCCAGCAGTTATTGGGGACAGGGGATGGAAGGGCAGTTCTTC TRBJ2-1 TRBV27 TRBD1 -
CASSQGLAGTYDTTYEQYF TGTGCCAGCAGCCAAGGACTAGCGGGTACTTATGACACTACCTACGAGCAGTACTTC TRBJ2-7 TRBV14 TRBD2 -
CASSSRESYEQYF TGTGCCAGCAGCTCCAGAGAATCCTACGAGCAGTACTTC TRBJ2-7 TRBV7-9 - -
CASSQDEDRVPGGANVLTF TGTGCCAGCAGCCAAGATGAGGACAGGGTCCCGGGGGGGGCCAACGTCCTGACTTTC TRBJ2-6 TRBV4-2 TRBD1 -
CASSLEDSYNEQFF TGTGCCAGCAGCTTAGAAGACTCCTACAATGAGCAGTTCTTC TRBJ2-1 TRBV7-9 - -
CASSKSVMNTEAFF TGCGCCAGCAGCAAGTCGGTTATGAACACTGAAGCTTTCTTT TRBJ1-1 TRBV4-3 - -
CASSYRVGDGYTF TGTGCCAGCAGCTACAGGGTAGGGGATGGCTACACCTTC TRBJ1-2 TRBV2 - -
CASRNRTGGTGELFF TGCGCCAGCCGAAATAGGACAGGGGGCACCGGGGAGCTGTTTTTT TRBJ2-2 TRBV4-1 TRBD1 -
CASSPVDGYTEAFF TGTGCCAGCAGCCCCGTTGACGGATACACTGAAGCTTTCTTT TRBJ1-1 TRBV28 - -
CASSQHSNQPQHF TGTGCCAGCAGTCAACATAGCAATCAGCCCCAGCATTTT TRBJ1-5 TRBV27 - -
CASSAQQGRNTEAFF TGTGCCAGCAGCGCCCAACAGGGACGGAACACTGAAGCTTTCTTT TRBJ1-1 TRBV9 - -